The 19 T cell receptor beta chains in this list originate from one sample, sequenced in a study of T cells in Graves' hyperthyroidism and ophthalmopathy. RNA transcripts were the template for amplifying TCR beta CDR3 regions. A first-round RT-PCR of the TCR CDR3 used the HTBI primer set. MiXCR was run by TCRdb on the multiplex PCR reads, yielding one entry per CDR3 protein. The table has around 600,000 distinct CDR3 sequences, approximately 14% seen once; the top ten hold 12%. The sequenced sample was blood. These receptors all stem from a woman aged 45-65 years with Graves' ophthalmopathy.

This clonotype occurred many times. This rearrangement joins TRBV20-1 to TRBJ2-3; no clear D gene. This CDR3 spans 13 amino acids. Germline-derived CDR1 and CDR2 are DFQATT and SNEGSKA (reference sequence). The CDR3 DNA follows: TGCGGGTTACTCATGGTGGGCACAGATACGCAGTATTTT. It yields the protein CGLLMVGTDTQYF.

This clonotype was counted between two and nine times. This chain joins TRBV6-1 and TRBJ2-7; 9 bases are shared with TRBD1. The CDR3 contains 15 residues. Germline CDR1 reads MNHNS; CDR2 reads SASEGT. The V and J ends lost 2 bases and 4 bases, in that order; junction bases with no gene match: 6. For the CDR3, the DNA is TGTGCCAGCAGTGAACACAGGGGGCCTCTTTACGAGCAGTACTTC. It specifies CASSEHRGPLYEQYF.

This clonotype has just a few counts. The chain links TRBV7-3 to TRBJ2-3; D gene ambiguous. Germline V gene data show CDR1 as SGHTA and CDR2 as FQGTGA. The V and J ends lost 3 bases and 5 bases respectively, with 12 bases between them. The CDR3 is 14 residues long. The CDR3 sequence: CASSFLTRGDTQYF. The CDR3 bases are TGTGCCAGCAGCTTTCTGACTCGTGGAGATACGCAGTATTTT.

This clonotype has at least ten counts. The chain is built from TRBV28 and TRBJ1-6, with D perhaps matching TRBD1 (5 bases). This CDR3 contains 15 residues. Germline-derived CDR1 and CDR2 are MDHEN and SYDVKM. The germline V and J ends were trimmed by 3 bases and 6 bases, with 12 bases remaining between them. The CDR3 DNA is TGTGCCAGCAGTTTGTTGGCAGGGTTTAATTCACCCCTCCACTTT. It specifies CASSLLAGFNSPLHF.

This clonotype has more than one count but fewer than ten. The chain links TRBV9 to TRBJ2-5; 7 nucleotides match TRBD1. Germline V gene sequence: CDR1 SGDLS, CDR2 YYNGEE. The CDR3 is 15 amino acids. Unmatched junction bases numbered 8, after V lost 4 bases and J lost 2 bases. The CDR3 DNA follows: TGTGCCAGCAGCCCCCACAGGGGCCTACAAGAGACCCAGTACTTC. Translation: CASSPHRGLQETQYF.

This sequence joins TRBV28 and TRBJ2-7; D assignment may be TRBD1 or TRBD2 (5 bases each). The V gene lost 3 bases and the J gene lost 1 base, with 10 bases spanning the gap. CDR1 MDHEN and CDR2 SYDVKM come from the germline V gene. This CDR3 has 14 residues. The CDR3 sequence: CASSLYGGSYEQYF. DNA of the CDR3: TGTGCCAGCAGTTTGTATGGGGGTTCCTACGAGCAGTACTTC.

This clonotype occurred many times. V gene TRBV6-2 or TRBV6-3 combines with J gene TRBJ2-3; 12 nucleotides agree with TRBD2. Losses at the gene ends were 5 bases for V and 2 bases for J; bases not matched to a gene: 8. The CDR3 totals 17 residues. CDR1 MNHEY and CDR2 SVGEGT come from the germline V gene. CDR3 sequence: CASSPETSGRVTDTQYF. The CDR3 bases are TGTGCCAGCAGTCCCGAGACTAGCGGGAGAGTCACAGATACGCAGTATTTT.

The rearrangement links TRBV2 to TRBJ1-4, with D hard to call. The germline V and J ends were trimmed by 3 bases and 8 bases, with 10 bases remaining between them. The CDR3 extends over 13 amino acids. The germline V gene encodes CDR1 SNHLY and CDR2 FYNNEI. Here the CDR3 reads CASSEWVGEKLFF. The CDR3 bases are TGTGCCAGCAGTGAGTGGGTAGGGGAAAAACTGTTTTTT.

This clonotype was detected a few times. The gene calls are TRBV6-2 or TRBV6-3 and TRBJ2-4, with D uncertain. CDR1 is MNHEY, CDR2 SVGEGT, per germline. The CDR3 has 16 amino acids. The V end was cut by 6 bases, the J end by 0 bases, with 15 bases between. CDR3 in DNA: TGTGCCAGCAGCGACCCGTCTGTAGAAGCCAAAAACATTCAGTACTTC. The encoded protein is CASSDPSVEAKNIQYF.

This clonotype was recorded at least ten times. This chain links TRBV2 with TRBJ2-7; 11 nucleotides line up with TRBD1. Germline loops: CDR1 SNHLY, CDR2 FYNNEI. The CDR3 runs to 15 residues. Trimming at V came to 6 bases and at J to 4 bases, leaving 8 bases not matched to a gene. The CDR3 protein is CASRGGQGAGYEQYF. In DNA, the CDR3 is TGTGCCAGCAGGGGCGGACAGGGGGCCGGGTACGAGCAGTACTTC.

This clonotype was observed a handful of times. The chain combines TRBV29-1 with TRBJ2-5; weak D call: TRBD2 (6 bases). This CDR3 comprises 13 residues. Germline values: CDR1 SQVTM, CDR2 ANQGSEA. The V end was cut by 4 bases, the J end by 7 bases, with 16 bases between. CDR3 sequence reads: CSVVRGAELTQYF. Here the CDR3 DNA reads TGCAGCGTTGTGCGGGGTGCGGAATTGACCCAGTACTTC.

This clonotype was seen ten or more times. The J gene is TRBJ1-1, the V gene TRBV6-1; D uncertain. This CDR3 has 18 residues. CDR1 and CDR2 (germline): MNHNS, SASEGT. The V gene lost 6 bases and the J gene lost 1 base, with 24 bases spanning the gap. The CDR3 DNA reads TGTGCCAGCAGAGGACGACCTCAATGGCAAGTAGCGAACACTGAAGCTTTCTTT. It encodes CASRGRPQWQVANTEAFF.

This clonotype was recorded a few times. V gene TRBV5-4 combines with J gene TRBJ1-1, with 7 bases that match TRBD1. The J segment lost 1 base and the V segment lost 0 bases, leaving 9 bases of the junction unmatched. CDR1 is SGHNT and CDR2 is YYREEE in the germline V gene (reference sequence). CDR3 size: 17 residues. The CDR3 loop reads CASSLVSGGRANTEAFF. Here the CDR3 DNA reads TGTGCCAGCAGCTTGGTTTCAGGGGGTCGGGCGAACACTGAAGCTTTCTTT.

CDR3 in DNA: TGTGCCAGCAGCCCCTCCTCGCGCAACAATGAGCAGTTCTTC. Its protein is CASSPSSRNNEQFF. The chain is built from TRBV6-4 and TRBJ2-1; D gene uncertain. V lost 6 bases, J lost 5 bases, and 14 bases lay in between. The germline CDR1 and CDR2 sequences are MRHNA and SNTAGT. This CDR3 has 14 amino acids.

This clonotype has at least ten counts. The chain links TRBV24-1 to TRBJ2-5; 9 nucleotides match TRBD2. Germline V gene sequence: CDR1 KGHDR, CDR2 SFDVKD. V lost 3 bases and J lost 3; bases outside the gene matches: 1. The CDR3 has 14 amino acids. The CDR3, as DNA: TGTGCCACCAGTGATATAGCGGGGGAAGAGACCCAGTACTTC. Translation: CATSDIAGEETQYF.

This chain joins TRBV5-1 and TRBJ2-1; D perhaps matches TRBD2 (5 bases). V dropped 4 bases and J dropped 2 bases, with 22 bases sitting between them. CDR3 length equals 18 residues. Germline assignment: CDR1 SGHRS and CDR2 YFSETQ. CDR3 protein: CASSPRSSLATTYNEQFF. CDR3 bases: TGCGCCAGCAGCCCCCGGAGTAGTTTAGCGACGACCTACAATGAGCAGTTCTTC.

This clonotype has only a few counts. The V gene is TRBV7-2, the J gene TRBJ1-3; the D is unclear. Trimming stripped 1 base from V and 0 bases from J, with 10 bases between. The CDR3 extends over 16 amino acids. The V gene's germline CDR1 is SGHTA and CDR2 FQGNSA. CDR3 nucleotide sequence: TGTGCCAGCAGCTTAGGTGGCGCCGGCTCTGGAAACACCATATATTTT. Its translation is CASSLGGAGSGNTIYF.

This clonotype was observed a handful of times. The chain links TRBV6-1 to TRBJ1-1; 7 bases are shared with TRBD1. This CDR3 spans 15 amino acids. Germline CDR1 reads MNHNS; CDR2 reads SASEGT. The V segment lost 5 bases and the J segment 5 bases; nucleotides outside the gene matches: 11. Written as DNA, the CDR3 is TGTGCCAGCAGTAGACAGGGAGCGAGGGGAACTGAAGCTTTCTTT. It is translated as CASSRQGARGTEAFF.

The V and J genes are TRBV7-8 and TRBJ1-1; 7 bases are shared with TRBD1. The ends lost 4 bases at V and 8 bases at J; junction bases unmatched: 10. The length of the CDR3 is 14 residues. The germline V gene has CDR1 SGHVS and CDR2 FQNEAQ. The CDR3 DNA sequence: TGTGCCAGCAGCTCGGGACAGTGGGGTAGGGAAGCTTTCTTT. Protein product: CASSSGQWGREAFF.